The rows below give T cell receptor beta chains drawn from one sample of a study of blood T cell repertoires in COVID-19. Measured with immunoSEQ multiplex PCR; TCRdb has only the in-frame clones, and not every one. The sample carries roughly 42,000 clones, around 91% recorded once. The sequenced material came from peripheral blood. The receptors were gathered from a young man with active or convalescent COVID-19. Each CDR3 is given with its conserved first and last residue. The D gene is left open where the match is weak. For some rows the clone size is stated as once, few or many, or as a class when expanded; others skip it.

d_gene: TRBD1
j_gene: TRBJ2-1
v_gene: TRBV27
len: 16
abundance: -
CDR3aa: CASSQILGTGYNEQFF
CDR3nt: TGTGCCAGCAGTCAAATACTCGGGACAGGGTACAATGAGCAGTTCTTC

d_gene: TRBD1
j_gene: TRBJ2-2
v_gene: TRBV7-9
len: 15
abundance: -
CDR3aa: CASRRGTANTGELFF
CDR3nt: TGTGCCAGCAGGAGGGGGACAGCGAACACCGGGGAGCTGTTTTTT

d_gene: -
j_gene: TRBJ2-1
v_gene: TRBV9
len: 16
abundance: -
CDR3aa: CASSPPSGSSYNEQFF
CDR3nt: TGTGCCAGCAGCCCACCCAGCGGAAGCTCCTACAATGAGCAGTTCTTC

d_gene: -
j_gene: TRBJ1-1
v_gene: TRBV7-9
len: 14
abundance: -
CDR3aa: CASRPGAGNTEAFF
CDR3nt: TGTGCCAGCAGACCTGGGGCCGGGAACACTGAAGCTTTCTTT

d_gene: -
j_gene: TRBJ2-1
v_gene: TRBV21-1
len: 17
abundance: -
CDR3aa: CATPEEIAGNPYNEQFF
CDR3nt: TGTGCCACCCCCGAGGAGATAGCGGGCAATCCCTACAATGAGCAGTTCTTC

d_gene: TRBD2
j_gene: TRBJ2-1
v_gene: TRBV7-6
len: 18
abundance: once
CDR3aa: CASSLESGGLVDYNEQFF
CDR3nt: TGTGCCAGCAGCTTAGAAAGCGGGGGGCTAGTAGACTACAATGAGCAGTTCTTC

d_gene: -
j_gene: TRBJ2-6
v_gene: TRBV6-5
len: 15
abundance: -
CDR3aa: CASSRGGRGANVLTF
CDR3nt: TGTGCCAGCAGCCGAGGAGGTCGAGGGGCCAACGTCCTGACTTTC

d_gene: -
j_gene: TRBJ1-5
v_gene: TRBV3-1/TRBV3-2
len: 14
abundance: -
CDR3aa: CASSADSGGQPQHF
CDR3nt: TGTGCCAGCAGCGCTGATTCGGGGGGCCAGCCCCAGCATTTT

d_gene: -
j_gene: TRBJ2-5
v_gene: TRBV2
len: 13
abundance: once
CDR3aa: CASKRGWQETQYF
CDR3nt: TGTGCCAGCAAAAGGGGCTGGCAAGAGACCCAGTACTTC

d_gene: -
j_gene: TRBJ1-2
v_gene: TRBV6-5
len: 13
abundance: -
CDR3aa: CASSYGRVDGYTF
CDR3nt: TGTGCCAGCAGTTACGGGAGGGTCGATGGCTACACCTTC

d_gene: -
j_gene: TRBJ2-5
v_gene: TRBV4-3
len: 14
abundance: -
CDR3aa: CASSQEKAGETQYF
CDR3nt: TGCGCCAGCAGCCAAGAAAAGGCAGGGGAGACCCAGTACTTC

d_gene: -
j_gene: TRBJ2-5
v_gene: TRBV7-2
len: 14
abundance: -
CDR3aa: CASSFTGSRETQYF
CDR3nt: TGTGCCAGCAGCTTTACGGGGAGTCGAGAGACCCAGTACTTC

d_gene: -
j_gene: TRBJ2-1
v_gene: TRBV6-5
len: 11
abundance: -
CDR3aa: CASSYQKEQFF
CDR3nt: TGTGCCAGCAGTTACCAAAAAGAGCAGTTCTTC

d_gene: -
j_gene: TRBJ2-4
v_gene: TRBV18
len: 16
abundance: -
CDR3aa: CASSPRELLAKNIQYF
CDR3nt: TGTGCCAGCTCACCGCGCGAACTGCTAGCCAAAAACATTCAGTACTTC

d_gene: TRBD1
j_gene: TRBJ2-7
v_gene: TRBV5-6
len: 16
abundance: -
CDR3aa: CASSLGLGQGRNEQYF
CDR3nt: TGTGCCAGCAGCTTGGGGTTGGGACAGGGGAGGAACGAGCAGTACTTC

d_gene: -
j_gene: TRBJ2-7
v_gene: TRBV12-3/TRBV12-4
len: 12
abundance: once
CDR3aa: CASSPGGQRTHF
CDR3nt: TGTGCCAGCAGTCCCGGTGGACAGCGAACCCACTTC

d_gene: -
j_gene: TRBJ1-3
v_gene: TRBV28
len: 17
abundance: -
CDR3aa: CASSSPLTGPQGNTIYF
CDR3nt: TGTGCCAGCAGTTCTCCCCTCACAGGACCACAAGGAAACACCATATATTTT

d_gene: TRBD2
j_gene: TRBJ2-1
v_gene: TRBV10-3
len: 15
abundance: -
CDR3aa: CAISDTSAGGGEQFF
CDR3nt: TGTGCCATCAGTGACACTAGCGCTGGAGGCGGTGAGCAGTTCTTC

d_gene: TRBD1
j_gene: TRBJ1-2
v_gene: TRBV5-8
len: 14
abundance: -
CDR3aa: CASSFDRAGYGYTF
CDR3nt: TGTGCCAGCAGCTTCGACAGGGCCGGCTATGGCTACACCTTC

d_gene: -
j_gene: TRBJ1-2
v_gene: TRBV18
len: 15
abundance: -
CDR3aa: CASSPPNFRGGGYTF
CDR3nt: TGTGCCAGCTCACCACCAAATTTCAGGGGCGGGGGCTACACCTTC

d_gene: -
j_gene: TRBJ2-2
v_gene: TRBV3-1/TRBV3-2
len: 15
abundance: -
CDR3aa: CASSQGQANTGELFF
CDR3nt: TGTGCCAGCAGCCAGGGGCAGGCGAACACCGGGGAGCTGTTTTTT

d_gene: -
j_gene: TRBJ2-1
v_gene: TRBV2
len: 15
abundance: -
CDR3aa: CASSVRTNSYNEQFF
CDR3nt: TGTGCCAGCAGTGTCAGGACAAACTCCTACAATGAGCAGTTCTTC

d_gene: TRBD2
j_gene: TRBJ2-3
v_gene: TRBV20-1
len: 14
abundance: -
CDR3aa: CSASAGGGTDTQYF
CDR3nt: TGCAGTGCTAGTGCGGGGGGGGGTACAGATACGCAGTATTTT

d_gene: TRBD1
j_gene: TRBJ1-5
v_gene: TRBV11-2
len: 15
abundance: -
CDR3aa: CASSPNRGEAQPQHF
CDR3nt: TGTGCCAGCAGCCCCAACAGGGGGGAAGCTCAGCCCCAGCATTTT

d_gene: -
j_gene: TRBJ1-6
v_gene: TRBV6-5
len: 15
abundance: -
CDR3aa: CASSYLGGLVSPLHF
CDR3nt: TGTGCCAGCAGTTACCTCGGGGGATTGGTTTCACCCCTCCACTTT

d_gene: -
j_gene: TRBJ1-1
v_gene: TRBV10-3
len: 14
abundance: -
CDR3aa: CAISDRTVNTEAFF
CDR3nt: TGTGCCATCAGTGACCGGACAGTGAACACTGAAGCTTTCTTT

d_gene: -
j_gene: TRBJ2-2
v_gene: TRBV7-9
len: 16
abundance: -
CDR3aa: CASSLRQLVAAGELFF
CDR3nt: TGTGCCAGCAGCTTAAGGCAGCTAGTAGCGGCCGGGGAGCTGTTTTTT

d_gene: TRBD2
j_gene: TRBJ2-2
v_gene: TRBV6-2/TRBV6-3
len: 18
abundance: -
CDR3aa: CASSYPLGLAGVNGELFF
CDR3nt: TGTGCCAGCAGTTACCCCCTCGGACTAGCGGGAGTGAACGGGGAGCTGTTTTTT

d_gene: -
j_gene: TRBJ1-3
v_gene: TRBV19
len: 15
abundance: -
CDR3aa: CASSTGALSGNTIYF
CDR3nt: TGTGCCAGTAGTACAGGGGCGCTGTCTGGAAACACCATATATTTT

d_gene: TRBD2
j_gene: TRBJ2-1
v_gene: TRBV13
len: 17
abundance: -
CDR3aa: CASSLGTLGLAGREQFF
CDR3nt: TGTGCCAGCAGCTTAGGTACCCTGGGGCTAGCGGGTCGGGAGCAGTTCTTC